The next 27 T cell receptor beta chains were all read from a single sample in a study of T cells in Graves' hyperthyroidism and ophthalmopathy (dated by TCRdb to the late 2010s). The library relied on multiplex PCR. The sequencer was an Illumina HiSeq 2000. The TCR beta CDR3 regions were amplified from the RNA transcripts. A first-round RT-PCR of the TCR CDR3 used the HTBI primer set with the Qiagen OneStep RT-PCR kit. The public reads were run again by TCRdb, first through fastp at Q25 and then through MiXCR, and only productive beta chains were kept. Every distinct CDR3 protein forms one entry, paired with its most common genes and DNA. The sample table holds a few hundred thousand distinct CDR3 sequences, of which 35% to 55% were seen once. The top ten constitute just under 8.5% of the sample. Specimen: peripheral blood or thyroid tissue (not recorded which). The receptors shown here come from a woman between 18 and 29 years old with Graves' hyperthyroidism. Donor details come from another sample of the same person, matched by shared clones.

Comment on this clonotype: Mismatch with germline at one junction end may stem from a read error. The chain links TRBV11-1 to TRBJ1-1; TRBD1 matches 9 bases. Looked up from germline, CDR1 is SGHAT and CDR2 is FQDESV (reference sequence). The CDR3 covers 14 residues. The CDR3 DNA sequence: TGTACCAGCAGGTTCTCGACAGGGGGCACTGAAGCTTTCTTT. Translation: CTSRFSTGGTEAFF.

This clonotype was detected ten times or more. The chain carries TRBV2 and TRBJ2-7; D is uncertain. V was shortened by 7 bases and J by 0 bases, with 4 bases between the two germline ends. Germline values: CDR1 SNHLY, CDR2 FYNNEI. The CDR3 extends over 11 amino acids. The CDR3 DNA is TGTGCCAGCATGTCCTCCTACGAGCAGTACTTC. This encodes CASMSSYEQYF.

This clonotype was detected ten times or more. V gene TRBV29-1 combines with J gene TRBJ2-7; D may be TRBD2 (7 bases). Germline lookup yields CDR1 SQVTM and CDR2 ANQGSEA. This CDR3 is built from 14 residues. Trimming removed 4 bases at V and 6 bases at J, with 19 bases between. In DNA, the CDR3 is TGCAGCGTTGTATGGGGGCGGGGCGGGAGCGAGCAGTACTTC. It specifies CSVVWGRGGSEQYF.

The rearrangement uses TRBV15 and TRBJ2-6; the D gene could be TRBD1 or TRBD2 (5 bases each). Germline CDR1 LNHNV, CDR2 YYDKDF (reference sequence). V dropped 3 bases and J dropped 0 bases, with 12 bases sitting between them. The length of the CDR3 is 17 residues. The CDR3 loop reads CATSSEGMLSGANVLTF. The CDR3 DNA is TGTGCCACCAGCAGTGAGGGGATGCTCTCTGGGGCCAACGTCCTGACTTTC.

This clonotype was seen a handful of times. V and J are TRBV7-2 and TRBJ2-7; D assignment may be TRBD1 or TRBD2 (6 bases each). The germline V gene has CDR1 SGHTA and CDR2 FQGNSA. Trimming took off 5 bases at V and 6 bases at J, with 14 bases between the two ends. The CDR3 is 13 residues long. CDR3 sequence (DNA): TGTGCCAGCAGCCCGCAAGGGGGGTTCGAGCAGTACTTC. This translates into CASSPQGGFEQYF.

This clonotype was seen ten or more times. The chain uses TRBV15 and TRBJ1-2; TRBD1 matches 10 bases. This CDR3 region has 14 residues. V shed 3 bases, J shed 7 bases, and the junction held 5 bases outside the gene matches. Per the germline V gene, CDR1 is LNHNV and CDR2 is YYDKDF (reference sequence). The CDR3 region is CATSSDRGQSGYTF. As DNA, the CDR3 is TGTGCCACCAGCAGTGACAGGGGGCAGAGTGGCTACACCTTC.

This clonotype was detected ten times or more. The V call is TRBV10-3, the J call TRBJ2-7; TRBD1 aligns across 8 bases. The germline V gene encodes CDR1 ENHRY and CDR2 SYGVKD. The junction had 9 bases not matched to a gene; V was cut back by 7 bases and J by 7 bases. This CDR3 contains 13 residues. For the CDR3, the DNA is TGTGCCATCACCCCGGGACAGGTGGGAGAGCAGTACTTC. This codes for CAITPGQVGEQYF.

The chain recombines TRBV10-2 with TRBJ1-5; the D gene is possibly TRBD1 (5 bases). The CDR3 length is 15 residues. Trimming removed 2 bases from V and 4 bases from J, with 12 bases in between. Per the germline V gene, CDR1 is WSHSY and CDR2 is SAAADI. CDR3: CASSERGVSNQPQHF. The CDR3 DNA reads as TGCGCCAGCAGTGAGAGAGGGGTTAGTAATCAGCCCCAGCATTTT.

The chain links TRBV9 to TRBJ2-2; 7 positions agree with TRBD2. Germline CDR1 is SGDLS and CDR2 is YYNGEE. The CDR3 is 15 residues long. The ends lost 0 bases at V and 4 bases at J; junction bases unmatched: 3. CDR3 nucleotides: TGTGCCAGCAGCGTAGCGGGGGGTGCCACCGGGGAGCTGTTTTTT. Translating gives CASSVAGGATGELFF.

This clonotype was seen a few times. The V and J genes are TRBV7-3 and TRBJ1-6; maybe TRBD1 (6 bases). CDR1 is SGHTA, CDR2 FQGTGA, per germline. The CDR3 is 15 residues long. Trimming removed 6 bases at V and 6 bases at J, with 15 bases between. DNA for the CDR3: TGTGCCAGCAGTGCCCCAGGGGTTCCTAATTCACCCCTCCACTTT. Translated: CASSAPGVPNSPLHF. The full variable domain, with the rest looked up from reference TRBV7-3 and TRBJ1-6, is GAGVSQTPSNKVTEKGKYVELRCDPISGHTALYWYRQSLGQGPEFLIYFQGTGAADDSGLPNDRFFAVRPEGSVSTLKIQRTERGDSAVYLCASSAPGVPNSPLHFGNGTRLTVT.

This clonotype showed up just a few times. The genes are TRBV10-3 and TRBJ2-6; the D gene is possibly TRBD1 (5 bases). The CDR3 covers 16 residues. V was cut by 10 bases and J by 2 bases, with 18 bases left in between. Germline values: CDR1 ENHRY, CDR2 SYGVKD. CDR3 DNA: TGTGCCAGCAGCTTAATCAGGGTTGCTGGGGCCAACGTCCTGACTTTC. It encodes CASSLIRVAGANVLTF.

The chain uses TRBV19 and TRBJ2-6; D gene uncertain. CDR3 length: 16 residues. The germline CDR1 and CDR2 sequences are LNHDA and SQIVND (reference sequence). Between the trimmed V and J ends, which lost 3 bases and 0 bases, there was a span of 9 bases. This CDR3 reads CASSILPLSGANVLTF. CDR3 in DNA: TGTGCCAGTAGTATTTTGCCCCTCTCTGGGGCCAACGTCCTGACTTTC.

This clonotype has just a few counts. This chain links TRBV6-5 with TRBJ2-5; 7 nucleotides agree with TRBD1. This CDR3 is 12 amino acids long. Germline loops: CDR1 MNHEY, CDR2 SVGAGI. The CDR3 nucleotides are TGTGCAACCAAGGACAGGTTGGAGACCCAGTACTTC. Translation: CATKDRLETQYF.

CDR3 nucleotide sequence: TGTGCCAGCAGCCCCGAAAGGGAAGAGCAGGGTGCCAATTCACCCCTCCACTTT. Its protein product is CASSPEREEQGANSPLHF. The genes are TRBV2 and TRBJ1-6; tentative D call: TRBD1 (5 bases). The germline gives CDR1 SNHLY, CDR2 FYNNEI. The CDR3 length is 18 residues. V lost 6 bases and J 7 bases, leaving 25 bases between the germline ends.

About this clonotype itself: This may stem from a read error, because a much larger clone lies one nucleotide away. This chain joins TRBV15 and TRBJ1-1; D gene unclear. There are 12 residues in the CDR3. Trimming took off 1 base at V and 3 bases at J, with 3 bases between the two ends. CDR1 and CDR2 (germline): LNHNV, YYDKDF (reference sequence). CDR3 region: CATSRVYTEAFF. CDR3 DNA sequence: TGTGCCACCAGCAGAGTGTACACTGAAGCTTTCTTT.

The rearrangement uses TRBV6-5 and TRBJ2-2; D gene unclear. The V and J ends lost 7 bases and 1 base respectively, with 7 bases between them. The germline CDR1 and CDR2 sequences are MNHEY and SVGAGI. The CDR3 is made up of 13 amino acids. CDR3 residues: CASKPGNTGELFF. CDR3 bases: TGTGCCAGCAAGCCTGGGAACACCGGGGAGCTGTTTTTT.

The V gene is TRBV7-2, the J gene TRBJ2-5, with a tentative D call TRBD2 (7 bases). Trimming took off 5 bases at V and 5 bases at J, with 21 bases between the two ends. The CDR3 is 16 residues long. In germline, CDR1 is SGHTA, CDR2 FQGNSA. CDR3 loop: CASSPVVGRGIETQYF. As DNA, the CDR3 is TGTGCCAGCAGCCCGGTAGTGGGGAGGGGGATTGAGACCCAGTACTTC.

This chain connects TRBV29-1 to TRBJ1-5; TRBD1 matches at 7 bases. CDR1 and CDR2 from the germline V gene are SQVTM and ANQGSEA. This CDR3 is built from 15 residues. The CDR3 DNA reads as TGCAGTGCTAGTGTTGACAGGGCCCCAAATCAGCCCCAGCATTTT. Encoded protein: CSASVDRAPNQPQHF.

This clonotype was detected many times. The chain combines TRBV4-1 with TRBJ1-6, with D hard to call. Germline CDR1 is MGHRA and CDR2 is YSYEKL. The germline V and J ends were trimmed by 0 bases and 7 bases, with 4 bases remaining between them. The CDR3 extends over 13 amino acids. The CDR3 DNA reads TGCGCCAGCAGCCAAGAGGGGAATTCACCCCTCCACTTT. Residues: CASSQEGNSPLHF.

This clonotype was picked up many times. CDR3 in DNA: TGTGCCAGCAGCTTAGGGCCAGCAAATGAAAAACTGTTTTTT. Translation: CASSLGPANEKLFF. The rearrangement uses TRBV7-2 and TRBJ1-4; D is ambiguous. Deletions cut 1 base from V and 5 bases from J, with 8 bases between. CDR3 length: 14 residues. Germline-derived CDR1 and CDR2 are SGHTA and FQGNSA. The full variable domain, in which reference TRBV7-2 and TRBJ1-4 provide the parts outside the CDR3, is GAGVSQSPSNKVTEKGKDVELRCDPISGHTALYWYRQSLGQGLEFLIYFQGNSAPDKSGLPSDRFSAERTGGSVSTLTIQRTQQEDSAVYLCASSLGPANEKLFFGSGTQLSVL.

This clonotype was found many times. The chain joins TRBV5-5 to TRBJ2-5; D is unresolved. Trimming took 2 bases from V and 4 from J, leaving 6 bases between them. The CDR3 runs 12 residues. The germline V gene encodes CDR1 SGHKS and CDR2 YYEKEE (reference sequence). The CDR3 nucleotides read TGTGCCAGCAGCTTAGATGTAGAGACCCAGTACTTC. Translating gives CASSLDVETQYF.

This chain links TRBV20-1 with TRBJ2-5; D gene ambiguous. The germline CDR1 and CDR2 sequences are DFQATT and SNEGSKA (reference sequence). This CDR3 spans 17 amino acids. V gave up 0 bases and J gave up 1 base, with 18 bases separating them. DNA of the CDR3: TGCAGTGCTAGAGATCTCCACGGTGTTGGGTTCCAAGAGACCCAGTACTTC. It encodes CSARDLHGVGFQETQYF.

Ten or more counts support this clonotype. J is TRBJ1-2 and V is TRBV24-1; D may be TRBD1 (6 bases). Germline lookup yields CDR1 KGHDR and CDR2 SFDVKD. The germline V and J ends were trimmed by 3 bases and 5 bases, with 15 bases remaining between them. This CDR3 is 15 amino acids long. DNA for the CDR3: TGTGCCACCAGTGATCCCACAGGGAGGAAGTATGGCTACACCTTC. Amino acid sequence: CATSDPTGRKYGYTF.

The sample holds many counts of this clonotype. The chain employs TRBV2 and TRBJ1-1; no clear D gene. Trimming stripped 7 bases from V and 0 bases from J, with 9 bases between. The CDR3 covers 13 residues. CDR1 is SNHLY and CDR2 is FYNNEI in the germline V gene. CDR3 DNA sequence: TGTGCCAGCACCAATGACCTGAACACTGAAGCTTTCTTT. Its translation is CASTNDLNTEAFF.

Notes on this clonotype: A much larger clone lies one base from this, so it may be a read error. The V and J genes are TRBV6-5 and TRBJ2-7; perhaps TRBD1 as D (5 bases). The CDR3 has 14 residues. The germline V gene encodes CDR1 MNHEY and CDR2 SVGAGI. Trimming shortened V by 4 bases and J by 5 bases, and 15 bases separated the two germline ends. CDR3 region: CASSSGSWGDEQYF. CDR3 coding DNA: TGTGCCAGCAGTTCGGGCAGTTGGGGCGACGAGCAGTACTTC.

This clonotype was observed a handful of times. J is TRBJ2-7 and V is TRBV7-9, with a weak D call TRBD2 (6 bases). The length of the CDR3 is 16 residues. Germline V lookup: CDR1 SEHNR, CDR2 FQNEAQ (reference sequence). V was cut by 0 bases and J by 6 bases, with 18 bases left in between. In DNA, the CDR3 is TGTGCCAGCAGCTTAGCGTCTGATTACAGACTAGGCGAGCAGTACTTC. Its translation is CASSLASDYRLGEQYF.

The J gene is TRBJ2-7, the V gene TRBV25-1; TRBD2 agrees at 12 bases. The CDR3 consists of 15 residues. Germline loops: CDR1 MGHDK, CDR2 SYGVNS. V was clipped by 5 bases and J by 5 bases; unmatched bases: 7. CDR3 bases: TGTGCCAGCAGTCCGACTAGCGGGAGAGGGGACGAGCAGTACTTC. Protein product: CASSPTSGRGDEQYF.